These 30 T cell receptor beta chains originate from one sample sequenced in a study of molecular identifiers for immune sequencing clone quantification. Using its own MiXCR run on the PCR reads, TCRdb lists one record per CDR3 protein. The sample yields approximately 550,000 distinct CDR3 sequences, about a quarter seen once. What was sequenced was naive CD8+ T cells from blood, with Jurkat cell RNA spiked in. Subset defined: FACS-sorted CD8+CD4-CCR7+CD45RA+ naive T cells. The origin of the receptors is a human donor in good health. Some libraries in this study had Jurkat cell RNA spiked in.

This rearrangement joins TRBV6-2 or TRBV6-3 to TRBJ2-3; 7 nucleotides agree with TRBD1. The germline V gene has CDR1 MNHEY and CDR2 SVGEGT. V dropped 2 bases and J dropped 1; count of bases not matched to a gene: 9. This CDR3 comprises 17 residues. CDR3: CASSYTGTASGTDTQYF. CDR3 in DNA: TGTGCCAGCAGTTACACCGGGACAGCGTCTGGCACAGATACGCAGTATTTT.

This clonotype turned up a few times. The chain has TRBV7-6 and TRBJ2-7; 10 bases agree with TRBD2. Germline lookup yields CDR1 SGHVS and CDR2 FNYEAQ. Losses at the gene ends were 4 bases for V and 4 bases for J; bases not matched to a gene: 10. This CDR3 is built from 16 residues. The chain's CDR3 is CASSSRGGTSEYEQYF. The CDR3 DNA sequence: TGTGCCAGCAGCTCTAGGGGGGGGACTAGCGAGTACGAGCAGTACTTC.

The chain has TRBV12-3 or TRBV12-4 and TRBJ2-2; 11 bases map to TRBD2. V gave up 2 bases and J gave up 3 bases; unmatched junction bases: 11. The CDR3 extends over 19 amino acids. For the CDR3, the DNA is TGTGCCAGCAGTTTATTCCTAGCGGGAGGAGCTGGGTACACCGGGGAGCTGTTTTTT. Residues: CASSLFLAGGAGYTGELFF.

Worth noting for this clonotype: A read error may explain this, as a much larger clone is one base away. The CDR3 DNA reads as TGTGCCAGCTCACCACGTCAGGTCGAGGACTACGAGCAGTACTTC. Translation: CASSPRQVEDYEQYF. The chain couples TRBV18 to TRBJ2-7; no clear D. CDR1 is KGHSH, CDR2 LQKENI, per germline. The CDR3 extends over 15 amino acids. The V end lost 1 base, the J end lost 3 bases, and 13 bases lay between the germline ends.

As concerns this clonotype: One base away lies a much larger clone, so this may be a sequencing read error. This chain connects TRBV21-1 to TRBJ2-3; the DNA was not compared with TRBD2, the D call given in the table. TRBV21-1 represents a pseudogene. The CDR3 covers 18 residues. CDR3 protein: CASSTLVEGGTSTDTQYF. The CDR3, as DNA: TGTGCCAGCAGCACCCTCGTGGAAGGCGGAACTAGCACAGATACGCAGTATTTT.

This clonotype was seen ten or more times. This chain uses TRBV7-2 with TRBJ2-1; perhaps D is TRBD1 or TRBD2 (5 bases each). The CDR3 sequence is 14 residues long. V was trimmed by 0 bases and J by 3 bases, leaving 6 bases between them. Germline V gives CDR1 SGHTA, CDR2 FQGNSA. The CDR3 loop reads CASSLAGVYNEQFF. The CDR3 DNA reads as TGTGCCAGCAGCTTAGCGGGGGTCTACAATGAGCAGTTCTTC.

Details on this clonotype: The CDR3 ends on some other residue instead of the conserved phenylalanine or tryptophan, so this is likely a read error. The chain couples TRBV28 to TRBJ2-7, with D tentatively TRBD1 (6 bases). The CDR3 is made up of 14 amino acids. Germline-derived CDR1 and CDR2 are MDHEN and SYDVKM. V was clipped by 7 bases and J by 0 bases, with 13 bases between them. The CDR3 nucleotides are TGTGCCAGCAAAGCCCGGGACAACTCCTACGAGCAGTACCTC. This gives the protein CASKARDNSYEQYL.

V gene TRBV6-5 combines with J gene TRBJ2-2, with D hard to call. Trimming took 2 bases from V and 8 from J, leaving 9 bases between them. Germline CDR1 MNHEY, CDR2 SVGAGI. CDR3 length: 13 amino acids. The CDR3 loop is CASSYGFPGELFF. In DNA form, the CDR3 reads TGTGCCAGCAGTTACGGGTTTCCGGGGGAGCTGTTTTTT.

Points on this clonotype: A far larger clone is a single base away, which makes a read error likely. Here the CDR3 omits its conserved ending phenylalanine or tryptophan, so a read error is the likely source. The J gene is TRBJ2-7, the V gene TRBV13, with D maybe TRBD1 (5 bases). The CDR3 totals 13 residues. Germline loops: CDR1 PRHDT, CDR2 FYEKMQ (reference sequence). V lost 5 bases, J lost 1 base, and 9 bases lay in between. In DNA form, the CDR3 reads TGTGCCAGCAGCCGCGACAGTTCCTACGAGCAGTACTCC. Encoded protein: CASSRDSSYEQYS.

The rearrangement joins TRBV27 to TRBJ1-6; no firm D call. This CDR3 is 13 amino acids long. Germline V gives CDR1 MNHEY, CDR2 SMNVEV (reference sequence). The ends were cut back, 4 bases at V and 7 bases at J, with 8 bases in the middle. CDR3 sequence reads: CASSYQTNSPLHF. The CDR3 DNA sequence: TGTGCCAGCAGTTACCAGACAAATTCACCCCTCCACTTT.

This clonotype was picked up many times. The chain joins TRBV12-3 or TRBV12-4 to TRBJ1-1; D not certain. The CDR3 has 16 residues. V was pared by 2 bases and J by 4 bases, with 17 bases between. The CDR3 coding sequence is TGTGCCAGCAGTTTATCGGGTAGGGAGAGACCCACTGAAGCTTTCTTT. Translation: CASSLSGRERPTEAFF.

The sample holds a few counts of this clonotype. This chain's CDR3 is CASSLSGGAIGWNTEAFF. In DNA form, the CDR3 reads TGTGCCAGCAGTTTATCGGGGGGGGCGATCGGTTGGAACACTGAAGCTTTCTTT. The chain combines TRBV27 with TRBJ1-1; TRBD1 might be the D (6 bases). Trimming removed 0 bases at V and 1 base at J, with 18 bases between. The germline V gene has CDR1 MNHEY and CDR2 SMNVEV (reference sequence). The CDR3 totals 18 residues.

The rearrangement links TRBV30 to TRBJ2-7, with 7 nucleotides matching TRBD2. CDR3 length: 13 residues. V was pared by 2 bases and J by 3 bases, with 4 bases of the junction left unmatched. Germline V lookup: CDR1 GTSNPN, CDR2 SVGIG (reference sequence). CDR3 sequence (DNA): TGTGCCTGGAGTTTTGCGGGAGACTACGAGCAGTACTTC. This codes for CAWSFAGDYEQYF.

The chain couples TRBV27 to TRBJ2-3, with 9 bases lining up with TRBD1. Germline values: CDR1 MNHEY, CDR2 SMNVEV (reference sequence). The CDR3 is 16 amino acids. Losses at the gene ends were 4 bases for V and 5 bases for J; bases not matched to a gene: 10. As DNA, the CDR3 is TGTGCCAGCAGTTCCCAACCGGGACAGGGCCGAGATACGCAGTATTTT. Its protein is CASSSQPGQGRDTQYF.

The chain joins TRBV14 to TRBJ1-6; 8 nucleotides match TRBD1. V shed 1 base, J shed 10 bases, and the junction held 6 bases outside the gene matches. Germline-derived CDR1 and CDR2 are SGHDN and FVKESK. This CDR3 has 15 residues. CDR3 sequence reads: CASSQAQGAGSPLHF. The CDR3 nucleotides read TGTGCCAGCAGCCAAGCGCAGGGGGCTGGATCACCCCTCCACTTT.

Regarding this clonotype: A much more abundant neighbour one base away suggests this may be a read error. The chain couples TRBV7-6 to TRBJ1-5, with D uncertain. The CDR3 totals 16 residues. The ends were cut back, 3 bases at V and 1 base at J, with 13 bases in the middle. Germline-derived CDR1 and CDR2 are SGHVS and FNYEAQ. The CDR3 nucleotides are TGTGCCAGCAGCTTCGGGAGGCCCGGGAGCAATCAGCCCCAGCATTTT. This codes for CASSFGRPGSNQPQHF.

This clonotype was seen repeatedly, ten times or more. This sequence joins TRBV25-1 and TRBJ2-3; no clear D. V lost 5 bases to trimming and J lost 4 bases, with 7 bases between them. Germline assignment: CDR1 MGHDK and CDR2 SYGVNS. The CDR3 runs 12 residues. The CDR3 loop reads CASSYTSDTQYF. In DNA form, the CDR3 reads TGTGCCAGCAGTTACACCTCAGATACGCAGTATTTT.

The DNA for the CDR3 is TGTGCCAGCAGTGGGGACTTAGCTCGAGCTTTCTTT. Its protein is CASSGDLARAFF. The V and J genes are TRBV6-5 and TRBJ1-1; tentative D call: TRBD1 (5 bases). There are 12 residues in the CDR3. Trimming cost V 5 bases and J 10 bases, with 14 bases left between them. The germline CDR1 and CDR2 sequences are MNHEY and SVGAGI.

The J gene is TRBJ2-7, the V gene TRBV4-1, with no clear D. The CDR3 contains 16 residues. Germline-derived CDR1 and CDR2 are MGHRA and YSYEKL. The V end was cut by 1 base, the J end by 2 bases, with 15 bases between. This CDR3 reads CASSQGSPARPYEQYF. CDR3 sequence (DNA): TGCGCCAGCAGCCAAGGGTCGCCAGCACGACCCTACGAGCAGTACTTC.

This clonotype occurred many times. In DNA, the CDR3 is TGCGCCAGCAGCAGCAGACTACCCACAGATACGCAGTATTTT. It is translated as CASSSRLPTDTQYF. The rearrangement uses TRBV5-1 and TRBJ2-3; a weak D match, TRBD2 (5 bases). Per the germline V gene, CDR1 is SGHRS and CDR2 is YFSETQ. V gave up 4 bases and J gave up 2 bases, with 11 bases separating them. The CDR3 extends over 14 amino acids.

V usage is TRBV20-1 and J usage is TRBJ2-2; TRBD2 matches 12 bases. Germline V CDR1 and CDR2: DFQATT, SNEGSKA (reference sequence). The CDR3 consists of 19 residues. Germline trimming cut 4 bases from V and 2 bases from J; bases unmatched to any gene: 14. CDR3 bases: TGCAGTGCTACGACGCCGAGACTAGCGGGAGCTATCAACACCGGGGAGCTGTTTTTT. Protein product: CSATTPRLAGAINTGELFF.

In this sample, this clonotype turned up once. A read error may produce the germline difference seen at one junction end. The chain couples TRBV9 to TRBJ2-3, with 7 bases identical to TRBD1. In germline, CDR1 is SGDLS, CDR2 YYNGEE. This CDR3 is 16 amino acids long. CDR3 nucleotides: TGTGCCAGCAGCGCCCCAACTAGGGGGCCTTCGGATAAGCAGTATTTT. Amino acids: CASSAPTRGPSDKQYF.

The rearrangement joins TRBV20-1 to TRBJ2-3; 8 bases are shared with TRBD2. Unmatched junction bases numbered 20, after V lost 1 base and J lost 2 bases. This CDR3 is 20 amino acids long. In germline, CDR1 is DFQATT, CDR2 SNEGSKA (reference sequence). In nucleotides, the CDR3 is TGCAGTGCTAGAGTAACTAGCGGCATTTCGCCTGTATCTTTCACAGATACGCAGTATTTT. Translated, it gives CSARVTSGISPVSFTDTQYF.

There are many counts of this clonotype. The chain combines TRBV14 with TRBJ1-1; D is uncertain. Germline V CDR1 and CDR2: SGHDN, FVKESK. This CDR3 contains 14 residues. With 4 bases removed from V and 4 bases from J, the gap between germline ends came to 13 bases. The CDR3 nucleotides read TGTGCCAGCAGCCTATTGAGCATGGCCACTGAAGCTTTCTTT. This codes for CASSLLSMATEAFF.

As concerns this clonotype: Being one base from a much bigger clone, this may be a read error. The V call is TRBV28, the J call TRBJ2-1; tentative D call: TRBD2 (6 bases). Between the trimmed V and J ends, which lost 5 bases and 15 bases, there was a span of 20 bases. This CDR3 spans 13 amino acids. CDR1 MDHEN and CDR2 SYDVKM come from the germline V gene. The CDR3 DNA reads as TGTGCCAGCAGTCTCACTAGCCCGGGAGACCGGTTCTTC. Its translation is CASSLTSPGDRFF.

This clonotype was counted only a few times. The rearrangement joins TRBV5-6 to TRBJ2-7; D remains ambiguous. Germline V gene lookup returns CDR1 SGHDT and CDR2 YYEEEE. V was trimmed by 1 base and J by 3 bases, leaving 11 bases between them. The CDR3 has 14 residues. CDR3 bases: TGTGCCAGCAGCTTGATTCGGGCAGGCTACGAGCAGTACTTC. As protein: CASSLIRAGYEQYF.

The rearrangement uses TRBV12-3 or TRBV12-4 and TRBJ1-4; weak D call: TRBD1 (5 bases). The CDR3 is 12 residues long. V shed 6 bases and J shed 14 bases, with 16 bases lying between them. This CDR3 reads CASSSDGARLFF. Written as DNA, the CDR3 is TGTGCCAGCAGCTCGGACGGGGCAAGGCTGTTTTTT.

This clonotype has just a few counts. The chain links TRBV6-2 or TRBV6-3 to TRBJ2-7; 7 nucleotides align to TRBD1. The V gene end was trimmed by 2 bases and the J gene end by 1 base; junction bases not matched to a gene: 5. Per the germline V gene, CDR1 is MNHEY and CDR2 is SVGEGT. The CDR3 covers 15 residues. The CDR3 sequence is CASSYPLTGSYEQYF. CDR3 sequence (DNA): TGTGCCAGCAGTTACCCTCTGACAGGGTCCTACGAGCAGTACTTC.

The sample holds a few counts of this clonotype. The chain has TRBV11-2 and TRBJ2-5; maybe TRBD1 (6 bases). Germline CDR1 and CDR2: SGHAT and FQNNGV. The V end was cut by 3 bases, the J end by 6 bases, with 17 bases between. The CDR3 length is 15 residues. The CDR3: CASSFMGTLQQTQYF. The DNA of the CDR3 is TGTGCCAGCAGCTTTATGGGGACATTGCAACAGACCCAGTACTTC.

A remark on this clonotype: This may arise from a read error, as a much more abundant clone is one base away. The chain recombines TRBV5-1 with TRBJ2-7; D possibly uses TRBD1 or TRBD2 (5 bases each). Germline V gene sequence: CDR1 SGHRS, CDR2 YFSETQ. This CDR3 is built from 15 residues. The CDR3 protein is CASSSTGTPTDEQNF. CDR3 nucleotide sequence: TGCGCCAGCAGCTCGACCGGGACCCCTACGGACGAGCAGAACTTC. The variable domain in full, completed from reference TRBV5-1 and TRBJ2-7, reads KAGVTQTPRYLIKTRGQQVTLSCSPISGHRSVSWYQQTPGQGLQFLFEYFSETQRNKGNFPGRFSGRQFSNSRSEMNVSTLELGDSALYLCASSSTGTPTDEQNFGPGTRLTVT.